This TCR beta chain was found in a study of T cells in Graves' hyperthyroidism and ophthalmopathy. This clonotype was seen at least ten times. As yet, its antigen is unknown. The source material, RNA transcripts, was used to amplify TCR beta CDR3 regions. HTBI primers were employed in a first-round RT-PCR of the TCR CDR3. TCRdb independently ran MiXCR on the multiplex PCR reads; one entry per CDR3 protein. The data show approximately 640,000 distinct CDR3 sequences, 15% to 20% seen once. Exclusions: uncontrolled infection, other autoimmune disease, pregnancy, lactation. This sample holds PBMCs from roughly 10 ml fresh peripheral blood. General study points: Separation of ophthalmopathy from stable hyperthyroidism was achieved by a 13 V-J model. Most thyroid clonotypes that were expanded above 0.001 also turned up in blood.

This receptor was identified in a man aged 50 or older with Graves' hyperthyroidism. Specimen: blood.

CDR3 DNA sequence: TGCGCCAGCAGCTTGTCAATGGCCTCCGGGACTGAAGCTTTCTTT. This gives the protein CASSLSMASGTEAFF. The rearrangement links TRBV5-1 to TRBJ1-1; D remains unclear. The CDR3 runs 15 residues. Germline CDR1 reads SGHRS; CDR2 reads YFSETQ. Trimming left V 1 base short and J 5 bases short, with 15 bases between.